The clone carrying this TCR beta chain was observed a handful of times. The antigen is undetermined. The source of the sample is a study of CD8+ T cells in alopecia areata. Study-level findings and limits: Affected lesional scalp, above all in alopecia totalis/universalis, was more clonal than normal scalp.

Isolated RNA was reverse transcribed into cDNA used as the sequencing template. TCRdb's copy holds only in-frame clones and misses some; the assay was immunoSEQ multiplex PCR. The data contain 150,000 to 160,000 clones, 45% to 60% of them singletons. V lost 5 bases and J lost 4, with 7 bases in between. This CDR3 has 12 residues. Germline V gene data show CDR1 as SGHVS and CDR2 as FQNEAQ. Starting from PBMCs, sorting isolated CD4+ and CD8+ T cells. The clonotype was recovered from a human donor with alopecia areata. Sequenced material: CD8+ T cells sorted from blood, taken at week 0. The chain links TRBV7-8 to TRBJ2-3, with no clear D. The CDR3, as DNA: TGTGCCAGCAGCGCGCGACCAGATACGCAGTATTTT. This translates into CASSARPDTQYF.